Here is one TCR beta chain with its context. Its specificity is not known. The junction shows a germline mismatch at one end, possibly a read error. The same CDR3 also results from other DNA sequences found in this sample. The PCR employed 60 Vbeta primers together with 13 Jbeta primers. Data came from immunoSEQ multiplex PCR; TCRdb stores just in-frame clones and leaves some out. The sample comprises about 110,000 clones, about 70% of which are singletons, and around 5.8% rests with the top ten. This sample is drawn from a study of cytomegalovirus exposure and HLA in healthy donors. Findings and limits, study-wide: In a later analysis, at a false discovery rate of 0.05, 16,951 TCR beta sequences matched HLA alleles. A later analysis reportedly found fewer N-insertions in an Asian-associated ancestry cluster than the approximately 660-donor mean.

The material sequenced was PBMCs. This TCR derives from a woman aged 50 to 60 in good health and CMV-seropositive.

CDR3 in amino acids: CASSVVPGGSNSGNTIYF. In DNA, the CDR3 is TGTGCCAGTAGCGTAGTCCCAGGGGGCTCAAACTCTGGAAACACCATATATTTT. The V call is TRBV9, the J call TRBJ1-3, with 8 bases that match TRBD1. CDR1 and CDR2 from the germline V gene are SGDLS and YYNGEE. CDR3 length: 18 amino acids. The full variable domain, with the rest looked up from reference TRBV9 and TRBJ1-3, is DSGVTQTPKHLITATGQRVTLRCSPRSGDLSVYWYQQSLDQGLQFLIQYYNGEERAKGNILERFSAQQFPDLHSELNLSSLELGDSALYFCASSVVPGGSNSGNTIYFGEGSWLTVV.